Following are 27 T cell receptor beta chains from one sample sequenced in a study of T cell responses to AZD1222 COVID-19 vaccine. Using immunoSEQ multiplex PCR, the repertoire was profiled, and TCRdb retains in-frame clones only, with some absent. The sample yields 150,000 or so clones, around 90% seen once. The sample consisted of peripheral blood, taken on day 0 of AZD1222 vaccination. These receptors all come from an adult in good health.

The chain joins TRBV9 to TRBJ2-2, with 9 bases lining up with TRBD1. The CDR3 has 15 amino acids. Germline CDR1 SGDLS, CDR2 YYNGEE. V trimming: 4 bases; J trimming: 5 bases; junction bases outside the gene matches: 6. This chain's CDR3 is CASSLAGTGTGELFF. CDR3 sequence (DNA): TGTGCCAGCAGCCTAGCCGGGACAGGGACCGGGGAGCTGTTTTTT.

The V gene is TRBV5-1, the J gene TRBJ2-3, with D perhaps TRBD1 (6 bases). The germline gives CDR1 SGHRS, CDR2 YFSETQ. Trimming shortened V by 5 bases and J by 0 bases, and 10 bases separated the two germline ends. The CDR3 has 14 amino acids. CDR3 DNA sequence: TGCGCCAGCAGTTCGGACAGCAGCACAGATACGCAGTATTTT. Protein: CASSSDSSTDTQYF.

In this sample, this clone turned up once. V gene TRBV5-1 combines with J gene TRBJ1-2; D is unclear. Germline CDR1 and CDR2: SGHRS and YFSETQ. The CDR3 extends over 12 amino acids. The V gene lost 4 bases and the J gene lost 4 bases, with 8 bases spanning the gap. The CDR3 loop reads CASSQDGYGYTF. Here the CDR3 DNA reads TGCGCCAGCAGCCAGGACGGCTATGGCTACACCTTC.

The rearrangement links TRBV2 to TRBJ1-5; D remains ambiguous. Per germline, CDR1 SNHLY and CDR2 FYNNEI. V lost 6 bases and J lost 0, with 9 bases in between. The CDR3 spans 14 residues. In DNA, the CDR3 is TGTGCCAGCAGCCGGGAAGGTAGCAATCAGCCCCAGCATTTT. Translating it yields CASSREGSNQPQHF.

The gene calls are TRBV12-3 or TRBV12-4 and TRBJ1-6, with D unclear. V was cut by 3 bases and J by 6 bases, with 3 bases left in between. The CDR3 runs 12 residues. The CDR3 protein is CASSFRNSPLHF. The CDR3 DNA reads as TGTGCCAGCAGTTTCCGTAATTCACCCCTCCACTTT.

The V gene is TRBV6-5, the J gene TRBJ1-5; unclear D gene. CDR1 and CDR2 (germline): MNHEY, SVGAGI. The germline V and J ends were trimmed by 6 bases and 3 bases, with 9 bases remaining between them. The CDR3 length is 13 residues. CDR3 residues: CASSPSVNQPQHF. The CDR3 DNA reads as TGTGCCAGCAGCCCCTCGGTCAATCAGCCCCAGCATTTT.

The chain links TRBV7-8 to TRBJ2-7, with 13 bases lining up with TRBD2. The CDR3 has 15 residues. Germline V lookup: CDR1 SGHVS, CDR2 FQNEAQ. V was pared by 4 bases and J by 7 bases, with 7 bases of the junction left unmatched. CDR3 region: CASSSYLGLAGEQYF. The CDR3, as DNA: TGTGCCAGCAGCTCCTACCTGGGACTAGCGGGGGAGCAGTACTTC.

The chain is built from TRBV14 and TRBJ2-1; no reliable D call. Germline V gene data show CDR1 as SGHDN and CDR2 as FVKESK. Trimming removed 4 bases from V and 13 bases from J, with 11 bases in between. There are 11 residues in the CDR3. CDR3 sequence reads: CASSRGSFQFF. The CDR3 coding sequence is TGTGCCAGCAGCCGAGGCTCTTTCCAGTTCTTC.

The CDR3 is CASSQTGGQETQYF. CDR3 sequence (DNA): TGCGCCAGCAGCCAGACAGGGGGTCAAGAGACCCAGTACTTC. The chain employs TRBV4-3 and TRBJ2-5, with 9 positions matching TRBD1. Looked up from germline, CDR1 is LGHNA and CDR2 is YSLEER. This CDR3 is built from 14 residues. J lost 2 bases, V lost 3 bases, and 1 base had no gene match.

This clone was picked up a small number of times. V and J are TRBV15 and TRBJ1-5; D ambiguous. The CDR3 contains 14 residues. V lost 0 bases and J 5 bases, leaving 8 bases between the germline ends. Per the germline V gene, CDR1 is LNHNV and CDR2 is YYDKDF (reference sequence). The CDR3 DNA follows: TGTGCCACCAGCAGAGATTCCCTTGATCAGCCCCAGCATTTT. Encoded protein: CATSRDSLDQPQHF.

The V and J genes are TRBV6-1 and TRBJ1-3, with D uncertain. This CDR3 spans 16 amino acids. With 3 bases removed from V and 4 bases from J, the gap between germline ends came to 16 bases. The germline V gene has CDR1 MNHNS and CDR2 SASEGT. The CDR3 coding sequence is TGTGCCAGCAGTGAGGGAGGTTTCCAAGGGGGAAACACCATATATTTT. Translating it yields CASSEGGFQGGNTIYF.

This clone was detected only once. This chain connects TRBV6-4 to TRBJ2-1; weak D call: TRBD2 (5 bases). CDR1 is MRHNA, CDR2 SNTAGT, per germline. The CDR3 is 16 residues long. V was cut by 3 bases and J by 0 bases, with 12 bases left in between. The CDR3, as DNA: TGTGCCAGCAGTGAGTGGGAGAGATCCTCCTACAATGAGCAGTTCTTC. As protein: CASSEWERSSYNEQFF.

The CDR3 DNA reads as TGTGCCAGCAGTGACAGGGGGCGTTCGAACGGCTATGGCTACACCTTC. The encoded protein is CASSDRGRSNGYGYTF. The rearrangement joins TRBV6-1 to TRBJ1-2; TRBD1 aligns across 8 bases. V was pared by 3 bases and J by 4 bases, with 10 bases of the junction left unmatched. The germline CDR1 and CDR2 sequences are MNHNS and SASEGT. This CDR3 comprises 16 residues.

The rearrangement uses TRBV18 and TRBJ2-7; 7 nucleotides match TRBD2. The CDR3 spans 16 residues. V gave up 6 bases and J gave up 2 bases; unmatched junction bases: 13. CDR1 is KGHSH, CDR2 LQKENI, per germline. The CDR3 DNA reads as TGTGCCAGCTCCCCTCGGGACGGGGCGGGGGCCTACGAGCAGTACTTC. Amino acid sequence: CASSPRDGAGAYEQYF.

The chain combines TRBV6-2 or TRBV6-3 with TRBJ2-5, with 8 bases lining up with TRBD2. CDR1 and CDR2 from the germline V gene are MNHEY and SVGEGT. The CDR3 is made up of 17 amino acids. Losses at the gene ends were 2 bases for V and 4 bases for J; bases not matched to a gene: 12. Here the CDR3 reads CASSYPRGGFGGETQYF. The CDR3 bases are TGTGCCAGCAGTTACCCACGCGGGGGGTTTGGGGGAGAGACCCAGTACTTC.

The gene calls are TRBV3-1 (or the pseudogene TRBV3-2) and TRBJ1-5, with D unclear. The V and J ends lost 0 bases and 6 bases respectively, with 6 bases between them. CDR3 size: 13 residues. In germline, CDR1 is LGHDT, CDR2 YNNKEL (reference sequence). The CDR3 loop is CASSQDGVQPQHF. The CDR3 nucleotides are TGTGCCAGCAGCCAAGATGGGGTTCAGCCCCAGCATTTT.

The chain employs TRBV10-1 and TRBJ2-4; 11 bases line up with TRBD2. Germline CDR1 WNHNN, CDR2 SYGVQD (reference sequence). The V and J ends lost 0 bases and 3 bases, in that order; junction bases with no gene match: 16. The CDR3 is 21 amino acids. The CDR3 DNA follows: TGCGCCAGCAGTGAGTCGGTAAGGCTAGCGGGGGGCCATTCTGGCAAAAACATTCAGTACTTC. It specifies CASSESVRLAGGHSGKNIQYF.

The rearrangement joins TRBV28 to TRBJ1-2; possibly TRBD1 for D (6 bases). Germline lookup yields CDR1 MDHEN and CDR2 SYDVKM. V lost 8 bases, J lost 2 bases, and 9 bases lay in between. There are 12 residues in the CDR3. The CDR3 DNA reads TGTGCCAGCCACAGGGCCAACTATGGCTACACCTTC. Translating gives CASHRANYGYTF.

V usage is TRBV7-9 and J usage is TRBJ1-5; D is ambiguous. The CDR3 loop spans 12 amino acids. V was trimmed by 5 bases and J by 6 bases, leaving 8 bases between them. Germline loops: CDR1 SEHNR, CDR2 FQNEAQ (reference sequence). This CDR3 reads CASSKWGQPQHF. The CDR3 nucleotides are TGTGCCAGCAGCAAGTGGGGTCAGCCCCAGCATTTT.

This CDR3 reads CASSLRSDRVGGNTIYF. The CDR3 nucleotides are TGTGCCAGCAGCTTAAGATCTGACAGGGTCGGTGGAAACACCATATATTTT. This chain links TRBV7-2 with TRBJ1-3; 7 nucleotides agree with TRBD1. V shed 2 bases, J shed 3 bases, and the junction held 10 bases outside the gene matches. The germline CDR1 and CDR2 sequences are SGHTA and FQGNSA. The CDR3 is 17 amino acids.

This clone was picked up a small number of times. CDR3 nucleotides: TGTGCCAGCAGCTCCTCCCGGGGGGGCCTTGGGGAGACCCAGTACTTC. Amino acid sequence: CASSSSRGGLGETQYF. The chain combines TRBV7-2 with TRBJ2-5, with TRBD2 matching over 8 bases. The V segment lost 4 bases and the J segment 5 bases; nucleotides outside the gene matches: 12. This CDR3 is 16 amino acids long. Looked up from germline, CDR1 is SGHTA and CDR2 is FQGNSA.

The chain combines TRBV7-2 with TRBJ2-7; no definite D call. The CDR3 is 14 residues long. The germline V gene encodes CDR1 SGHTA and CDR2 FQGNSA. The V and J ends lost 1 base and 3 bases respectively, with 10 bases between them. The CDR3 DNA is TGTGCCAGCAGCTTAGTACAGACAAACTACGAGCAGTACTTC. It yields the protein CASSLVQTNYEQYF.

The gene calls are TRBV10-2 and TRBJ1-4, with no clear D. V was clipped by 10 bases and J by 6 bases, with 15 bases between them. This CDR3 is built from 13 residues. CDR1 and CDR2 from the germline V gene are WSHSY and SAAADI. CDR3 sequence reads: CATLTLEDEKLFF. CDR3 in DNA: TGCGCCACCTTGACCCTCGAGGATGAAAAACTGTTTTTT.

CDR3 nucleotides: TGTGCCAGCAGTTTATTTCGGGAGGGCCGCAGTGAGCAGTTCTTC. Amino acid sequence: CASSLFREGRSEQFF. The chain employs TRBV28 and TRBJ2-1; TRBD2 matches at 8 bases. Trimming at V came to 1 base and at J to 9 bases, leaving 8 bases not matched to a gene. This CDR3 comprises 15 residues. CDR1 is MDHEN and CDR2 is SYDVKM in the germline V gene.

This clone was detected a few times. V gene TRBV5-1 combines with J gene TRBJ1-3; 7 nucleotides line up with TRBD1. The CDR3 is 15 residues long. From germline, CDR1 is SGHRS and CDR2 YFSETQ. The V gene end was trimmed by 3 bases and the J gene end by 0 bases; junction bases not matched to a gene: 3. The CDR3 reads CASSWTGSSGNTIYF. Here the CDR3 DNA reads TGCGCCAGCAGCTGGACAGGTAGCTCTGGAAACACCATATATTTT.

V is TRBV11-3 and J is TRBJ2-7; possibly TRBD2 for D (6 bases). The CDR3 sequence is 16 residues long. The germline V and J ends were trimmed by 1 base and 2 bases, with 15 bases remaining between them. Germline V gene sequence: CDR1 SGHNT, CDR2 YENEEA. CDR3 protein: CASSLGGTGGAYEQYF. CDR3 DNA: TGTGCCAGCAGCTTAGGCGGGACCGGAGGCGCCTACGAGCAGTACTTC.

The DNA for the CDR3 is TGCGCCAGCAGCTTACAGGGGTTGGCTGAAAAACTGTTTTTT. Residues: CASSLQGLAEKLFF. This sequence joins TRBV5-1 and TRBJ1-4; TRBD1 agrees at 7 bases. J gave up 7 bases and V 2 bases, and 5 bases lay outside the gene matches. CDR1 and CDR2 (germline): SGHRS, YFSETQ. The length of the CDR3 is 14 residues. Full variable domain (missing parts from reference TRBV5-1 and TRBJ1-4): KAGVTQTPRYLIKTRGQQVTLSCSPISGHRSVSWYQQTPGQGLQFLFEYFSETQRNKGNFPGRFSGRQFSNSRSEMNVSTLELGDSALYLCASSLQGLAEKLFFGSGTQLSVL.